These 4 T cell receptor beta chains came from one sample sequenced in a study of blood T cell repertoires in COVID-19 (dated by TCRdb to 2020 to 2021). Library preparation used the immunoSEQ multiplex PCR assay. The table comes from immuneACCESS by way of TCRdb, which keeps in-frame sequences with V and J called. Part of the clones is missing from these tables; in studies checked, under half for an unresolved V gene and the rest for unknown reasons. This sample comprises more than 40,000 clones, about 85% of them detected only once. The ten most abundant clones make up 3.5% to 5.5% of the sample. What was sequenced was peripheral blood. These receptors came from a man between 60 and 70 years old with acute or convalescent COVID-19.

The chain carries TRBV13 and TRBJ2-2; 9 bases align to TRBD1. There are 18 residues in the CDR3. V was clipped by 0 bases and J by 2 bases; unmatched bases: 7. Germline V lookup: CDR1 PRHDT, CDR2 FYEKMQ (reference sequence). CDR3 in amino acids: CASSLGVGTGLNTGELFF. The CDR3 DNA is TGTGCCAGCAGCTTAGGCGTAGGGACAGGGCTTAACACCGGGGAGCTGTTTTTT.

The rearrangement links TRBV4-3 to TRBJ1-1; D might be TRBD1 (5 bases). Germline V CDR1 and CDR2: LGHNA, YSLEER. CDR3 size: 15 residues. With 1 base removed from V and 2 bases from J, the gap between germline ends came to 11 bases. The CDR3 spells CASSQGRTFNTEAFF. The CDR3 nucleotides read TGCGCCAGCAGCCAAGGCCGGACATTCAACACTGAAGCTTTCTTT.

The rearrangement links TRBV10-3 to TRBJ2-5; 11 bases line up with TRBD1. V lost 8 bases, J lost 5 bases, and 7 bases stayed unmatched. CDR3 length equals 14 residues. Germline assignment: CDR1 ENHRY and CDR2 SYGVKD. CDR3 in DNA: TGTGCCATCGGAACCGGGACAGGGGGTGAGACCCAGTACTTC. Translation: CAIGTGTGGETQYF.

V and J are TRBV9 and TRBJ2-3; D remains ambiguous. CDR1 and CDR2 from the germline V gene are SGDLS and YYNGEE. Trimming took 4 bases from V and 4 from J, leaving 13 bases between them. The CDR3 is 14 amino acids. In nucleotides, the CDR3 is TGTGCCAGCAGCCCTTCCCTCTCCTCAGATACGCAGTATTTT. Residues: CASSPSLSSDTQYF.